One sample yielded the 10 T cell receptor beta chains listed below, sequenced in a study of T cell responses to AZD1222 COVID-19 vaccine. The data were produced by immunoSEQ multiplex PCR, yet TCRdb's version contains in-frame clones alone and is incomplete. Here the sample spans fewer than 130,000 clones, about 94% being singletons. Sequences were derived from peripheral blood, sampled 28 days after the second AZD1222 dose. The source is an adult who received the AZD1222 COVID-19 vaccine.

CDR3: CASSRTEAFF. As DNA, the CDR3 is TGTGCCAGCAGCCGAACTGAAGCTTTCTTT. The V and J genes are TRBV7-9 and TRBJ1-1; D gene uncertain. Between the trimmed V and J ends, which lost 5 bases and 5 bases, there was a span of 3 bases. Germline V gene lookup returns CDR1 SEHNR and CDR2 FQNEAQ (reference sequence). This CDR3 is 10 amino acids long.

The V and J genes are TRBV5-8 and TRBJ2-5, with 10 bases identical to TRBD2. V lost 4 bases to trimming and J lost 6 bases; unmatched junction nucleotides: 9. From germline, CDR1 is SGHTS and CDR2 YDEGEE. The CDR3 is 15 amino acids. This CDR3 reads CASSRERGGKKTQYF. As DNA, the CDR3 is TGTGCCAGCAGCCGGGAGCGGGGGGGGAAGAAGACCCAGTACTTC.

The chain links TRBV2 to TRBJ1-2, with 9 bases lining up with TRBD1. This CDR3 comprises 16 residues. V shed 6 bases, J shed 4 bases, and the junction held 12 bases outside the gene matches. The germline V gene has CDR1 SNHLY and CDR2 FYNNEI. CDR3 sequence (DNA): TGTGCCAGCAGCCAGGGACAGGGTGGCTTTGCCTATGGCTACACCTTC. Translated, it gives CASSQGQGGFAYGYTF.

The chain carries TRBV5-6 and TRBJ2-7; no clear D gene. V was trimmed by 5 bases and J by 0 bases, leaving 6 bases between them. This CDR3 is 12 amino acids long. Germline V gives CDR1 SGHDT, CDR2 YYEEEE. DNA of the CDR3: TGTGCCAGCAGTGTGAGCTCCTACGAGCAGTACTTC. It encodes CASSVSSYEQYF.

The rearrangement joins TRBV4-2 to TRBJ2-7; 7 bases map to TRBD1. J was trimmed by 3 bases and V by 0 bases; bases with no gene match: 5. This CDR3 spans 15 amino acids. The germline CDR1 and CDR2 sequences are LGHNA and YNFKEQ. The CDR3 DNA reads as TGTGCCAGCAGCCAAGATGACAGGGAGTTCTACGAGCAGTACTTC. Its translation is CASSQDDREFYEQYF.

This sequence joins TRBV9 and TRBJ2-7; D remains ambiguous. This CDR3 region has 14 residues. Germline V lookup: CDR1 SGDLS, CDR2 YYNGEE. The V end lost 0 bases, the J end lost 3 bases, and 10 bases lay between the germline ends. CDR3 coding DNA: TGTGCCAGCAGCGTAGGCGCTTCCAGCTACGAGCAGTACTTC. It is translated as CASSVGASSYEQYF.

This chain links TRBV30 with TRBJ1-1; D unresolved. The ends were cut back, 2 bases at V and 10 bases at J, with 8 bases in the middle. Germline CDR1 GTSNPN, CDR2 SVGIG (reference sequence). This CDR3 contains 10 residues. For the CDR3, the DNA is TGTGCCTGGAGTCCCGGCGGAGCTTTCTTT. This gives the protein CAWSPGGAFF.

This chain uses TRBV5-1 with TRBJ2-7; D may be TRBD1 or TRBD2 (5 bases each). This CDR3 region has 15 residues. CDR1 and CDR2 (germline): SGHRS, YFSETQ. With 1 base removed from V and 4 bases from J, the gap between germline ends came to 15 bases. CDR3: CASSLFSGQVYEQYF. The CDR3 bases are TGCGCCAGCAGCTTGTTTTCGGGGCAAGTGTACGAGCAGTACTTC.

This chain uses TRBV10-1 with TRBJ1-2, with D possibly matching TRBD1 (6 bases). The germline V gene encodes CDR1 WNHNN and CDR2 SYGVQD (reference sequence). This CDR3 has 17 amino acids. Trimming pared 0 bases from V and 8 bases from J, leaving 22 bases between. The CDR3 bases are TGCGCCAGCAGTGAGTCTTCGCGGCCTGGGGGGGCCTACGGCTACACCTTC. Translating gives CASSESSRPGGAYGYTF.

The rearrangement joins TRBV12-3 or TRBV12-4 to TRBJ2-1, with 8 bases identical to TRBD2. This CDR3 is 13 amino acids long. V was clipped by 6 bases and J by 5 bases; unmatched bases: 3. For the CDR3, the DNA is TGTGCCAGCAGGTATAGCGGGAACAATGAGCAGTTCTTC. Amino acid sequence: CASRYSGNNEQFF.